This TCR beta chain was obtained from a study of regulatory T cells in long-lasting Graves disease. Whole-study context: Recently diagnosed Graves' patients had received antithyroid drugs for under 3 months. Study outcomes and limitations: Repertoires from persistent disease leaned toward TRBV28, TRBJ1-2 and TRBJ2-5.

Germline trimming cut 7 bases from V and 2 bases from J; bases unmatched to any gene: 3. Germline V gives CDR1 SQVTM, CDR2 ANQGSEA. This CDR3 region has 12 residues. Described time point: newly diagnosed GD, antithyroid drugs for less than 3 months. PBMC RNA was the source of the TCR library. The TCR beta library used iRepertoire HTBI primers with Arm-PCR amplification of CDR3. TCRdb used MiXCR to reprocess the multiplex PCR reads, holding one entry per CDR3 protein. This sample yields almost 450,000 distinct CDR3 sequences, of which about a sixth are seen a single time; around 10% belongs to the top ten. A note on this clonotype: Its target is unknown.

A further study also used this sample, focusing on T cells in Graves' hyperthyroidism and ophthalmopathy.

The V and J genes are TRBV29-1 and TRBJ1-2; 8 bases fit TRBD1. The clonotype was recovered from a woman in her 30s with Graves disease. The input for sequencing was peripheral blood mononuclear cells (PBMCs), taken at new diagnosis, from a patient treated with antithyroid drugs. The CDR3 reads CSAQGANYGYTF. The CDR3 DNA reads TGCAGCGCCCAGGGGGCGAACTATGGCTACACCTTC.